Reported below is one T cell receptor beta chain. Its matching antigen is unknown. The assay was immunoSEQ multiplex PCR, and TCRdb's table has in-frame clones only and misses some. Of approximately 20,000 clones in the sample, roughly 94% were seen once. The time point is: newly diagnosed, previously untreated cHL patient sample. This sample is drawn from a study of PD-1 blockade in classical Hodgkin lymphoma. Study results and limitations: It was reported that newly diagnosed patients had less baseline TCR diversity than healthy donors.

The TCR originated in a human donor with classical Hodgkin lymphoma. The source material was peripheral blood mononuclear cells (PBMCs).

The CDR3 is CASSLRLPSSGGPQETQYF. As DNA, the CDR3 is TGTGCCAGCAGTTTACGGCTCCCTTCTAGCGGGGGGCCTCAAGAGACCCAGTACTTC. The genes are TRBV27 and TRBJ2-5, with 11 bases aligning to TRBD2. CDR3 length: 19 amino acids. Germline CDR1 reads MNHEY; CDR2 reads SMNVEV (reference sequence). J gave up 2 bases and V 2 bases, and 13 bases lay outside the gene matches.